This TCR beta chain was profiled in a study of blood T cells in healthy people across ages. Study observations and caveats: No conclusive comparison of naive versus antigen-experienced cells was possible with unsorted PBMCs.

This clonotype showed up just once. Its matching antigen is unknown. With a J-beta primer mix and a sample-barcoded 5' primer, a second PCR ran about 7 to 11 cycles. TCRdb itself ran the 5' RACE reads through MiXCR, one entry per CDR3 protein. Of approximately 2,000,000 distinct CDR3 sequences listed, around 40% are singletons. Sequenced sample: blood. The receptor's source is a human donor in good health.

The CDR3 loop is CASSLVASGLETQYF. In DNA, the CDR3 is TGTGCCAGCAGCTTAGTTGCGAGCGGGTTGGAGACCCAGTACTTC. The chain has TRBV11-2 and TRBJ2-4, with D possibly matching TRBD2 (6 bases). The closer fit of TRBJ2-5 to the DNA end suggests the J call may be wrong. The CDR3 is 15 amino acids. Germline CDR1 SGHAT, CDR2 FQNNGV.